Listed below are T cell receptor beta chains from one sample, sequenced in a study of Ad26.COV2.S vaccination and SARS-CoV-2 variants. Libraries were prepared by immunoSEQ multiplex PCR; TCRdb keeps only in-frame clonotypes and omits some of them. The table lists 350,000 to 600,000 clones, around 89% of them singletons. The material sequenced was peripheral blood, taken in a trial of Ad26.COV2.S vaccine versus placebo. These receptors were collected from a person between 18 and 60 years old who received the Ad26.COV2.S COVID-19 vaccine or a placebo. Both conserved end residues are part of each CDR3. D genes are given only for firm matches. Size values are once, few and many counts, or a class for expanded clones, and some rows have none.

cdr3_aa: CASSQGTGEWGGDTQYF; cdr3_nt: TGTGCCAGCAGCCAAGGAACCGGGGAATGGGGCGGGGATACGCAGTATTTT; d_call: NA; v_call: TRBV11-3; clone_size: NA; j_call: TRBJ2-3
cdr3_aa: CASSFTGGETQYF; cdr3_nt: TGTGCCAGCAGTTTCACAGGGGGAGAGACCCAGTACTTC; d_call: TRBD1; v_call: TRBV7-2; clone_size: NA; j_call: TRBJ2-5
cdr3_aa: CASSLVFGQGNQPQHF; cdr3_nt: TGTGCCAGCAGCTTAGTTTTTGGACAGGGCAATCAGCCCCAGCATTTT; d_call: TRBD1; v_call: TRBV7-2; clone_size: NA; j_call: TRBJ1-5
cdr3_aa: CASRTHTGELFF; cdr3_nt: TGTGCCAGCAGAACACACACCGGGGAGCTGTTTTTT; d_call: NA; v_call: TRBV12-3/TRBV12-4; clone_size: NA; j_call: TRBJ2-2
cdr3_aa: CASSLAPGTDYEQYF; cdr3_nt: TGCGCCAGCAGCTTGGCCCCCGGGACAGACTACGAGCAGTACTTC; d_call: TRBD1; v_call: TRBV5-1; clone_size: NA; j_call: TRBJ2-7
cdr3_aa: CASSVGGSVYNEQFF; cdr3_nt: TGTGCCAGCAGCGTAGGAGGGTCAGTTTACAATGAGCAGTTCTTC; d_call: NA; v_call: TRBV9; clone_size: NA; j_call: TRBJ2-1
cdr3_aa: CAIKGGSYSNQPQHF; cdr3_nt: TGTGCAATCAAGGGGGGTTCCTATAGCAATCAGCCCCAGCATTTT; d_call: NA; v_call: TRBV28; clone_size: NA; j_call: TRBJ1-5
cdr3_aa: CASYTYRGQGYGYTF; cdr3_nt: TGTGCCAGCTACACCTACAGGGGGCAGGGCTATGGCTACACCTTC; d_call: TRBD1; v_call: TRBV2; clone_size: once; j_call: TRBJ1-2
cdr3_aa: CASSFRAGVLTF; cdr3_nt: TGTGCCAGCAGTTTTAGGGCGGGCGTCCTGACTTTC; d_call: NA; v_call: TRBV27; clone_size: NA; j_call: TRBJ2-6
cdr3_aa: CASSYITGTGTYNEQFF; cdr3_nt: TGTGCCAGCAGCTACATTACCGGGACAGGGACCTACAATGAGCAGTTCTTC; d_call: TRBD1; v_call: TRBV5-5; clone_size: NA; j_call: TRBJ2-1
cdr3_aa: CASSSEVAYGYTF; cdr3_nt: TGTGCCAGCAGCTCCGAGGTGGCCTATGGCTACACCTTC; d_call: NA; v_call: TRBV9; clone_size: NA; j_call: TRBJ1-2
cdr3_aa: CASSISRTANGYTF; cdr3_nt: TGTGCCAGTAGTATTAGTAGGACGGCCAATGGCTACACCTTC; d_call: NA; v_call: TRBV19; clone_size: NA; j_call: TRBJ1-2
cdr3_aa: CAWNGGSWETQYF; cdr3_nt: TGTGCCTGGAATGGGGGCTCTTGGGAGACCCAGTACTTC; d_call: NA; v_call: TRBV30; clone_size: NA; j_call: TRBJ2-5
cdr3_aa: CASSLSPERKLFF; cdr3_nt: TGTGCCAGCAGCTTAAGTCCGGAGCGAAAACTGTTTTTT; d_call: NA; v_call: TRBV11-2; clone_size: NA; j_call: TRBJ1-4
cdr3_aa: CASSIALAEPYEQYF; cdr3_nt: TGTGCCAGTAGTATAGCCCTAGCGGAACCCTACGAGCAGTACTTC; d_call: TRBD2; v_call: TRBV19; clone_size: NA; j_call: TRBJ2-7
cdr3_aa: CASSLLDRVSYEQYF; cdr3_nt: TGTGCCAGCAGTTTACTCGACAGGGTATCCTACGAGCAGTACTTC; d_call: TRBD1; v_call: TRBV27; clone_size: NA; j_call: TRBJ2-7
cdr3_aa: CASSFWSEQYEQYF; cdr3_nt: TGTGCCAGCAGCTTTTGGTCTGAACAATACGAGCAGTACTTC; d_call: NA; v_call: TRBV11-2; clone_size: NA; j_call: TRBJ2-7
cdr3_aa: CASGLFRTPGLAGANEQFF; cdr3_nt: TGTGCTAGTGGTTTGTTTCGAACCCCGGGACTAGCGGGGGCCAATGAGCAGTTCTTC; d_call: TRBD2; v_call: TRBV12-5; clone_size: NA; j_call: TRBJ2-1
cdr3_aa: CASSLDPSNQPQHF; cdr3_nt: TGTGCCAGCAGCTTGGACCCTAGCAATCAGCCCCAGCATTTT; d_call: NA; v_call: TRBV5-5; clone_size: few; j_call: TRBJ1-5
cdr3_aa: CAWKRVWSSYNEQFF; cdr3_nt: TGTGCCTGGAAGCGTGTCTGGAGCTCCTACAATGAGCAGTTCTTC; d_call: NA; v_call: TRBV30; clone_size: once; j_call: TRBJ2-1
cdr3_aa: CAITGGSNQPQHF; cdr3_nt: TGTGCCATCACTGGGGGAAGCAATCAGCCCCAGCATTTT; d_call: NA; v_call: TRBV10-3; clone_size: NA; j_call: TRBJ1-5
cdr3_aa: CASSLEAGPARGGYTF; cdr3_nt: TGTGCCAGCAGTTTAGAGGCAGGGCCCGCGAGGGGCGGCTACACCTTC; d_call: NA; v_call: TRBV28; clone_size: NA; j_call: TRBJ1-2
cdr3_aa: CASSLGGDSPLHF; cdr3_nt: TGTGCCAGCAGCTTAGGGGGGGATTCACCCCTCCACTTT; d_call: NA; v_call: TRBV3-1/TRBV3-2; clone_size: once; j_call: TRBJ1-6
cdr3_aa: CASSPPTSGKNIQYF; cdr3_nt: TGTGCCAGCAGTCCACCGACTAGCGGCAAAAACATTCAGTACTTC; d_call: TRBD2; v_call: TRBV27; clone_size: NA; j_call: TRBJ2-4
cdr3_aa: CASSPPGSQETQYF; cdr3_nt: TGTGCCAGCTCACCCCCTGGGAGCCAAGAGACCCAGTACTTC; d_call: NA; v_call: TRBV18; clone_size: NA; j_call: TRBJ2-5
cdr3_aa: CASSAQGALMDTQYF; cdr3_nt: TGTGCCAGCAGTGCCCAGGGGGCGCTTATGGATACGCAGTATTTT; d_call: TRBD1; v_call: TRBV27; clone_size: NA; j_call: TRBJ2-3
cdr3_aa: CATSRVGRDDNEQFF; cdr3_nt: TGTGCCACCAGCAGAGTGGGGCGGGACGACAATGAGCAGTTCTTC; d_call: NA; v_call: TRBV15; clone_size: NA; j_call: TRBJ2-1
cdr3_aa: CASSLWPATQYF; cdr3_nt: TGTGCCAGCAGTTTATGGCCCGCCACGCAGTATTTT; d_call: NA; v_call: TRBV12-3/TRBV12-4; clone_size: NA; j_call: TRBJ2-3
cdr3_aa: CASSRNSNHEQFF; cdr3_nt: TGTGCCAGCAGCCGAAACTCGAACCATGAGCAGTTCTTC; d_call: NA; v_call: TRBV7-9; clone_size: NA; j_call: TRBJ2-1
cdr3_aa: CASNLGTGYEQYF; cdr3_nt: TGTGCCAGCAATCTGGGCACAGGGTACGAGCAGTACTTC; d_call: NA; v_call: TRBV7-8; clone_size: once; j_call: TRBJ2-7
cdr3_aa: CASSPGGQGRREQYF; cdr3_nt: TGCGCCAGCAGCCCCGGCGGACAGGGTAGGCGGGAGCAGTACTTC; d_call: TRBD1; v_call: TRBV5-1; clone_size: NA; j_call: TRBJ2-7
cdr3_aa: CAWSVPRAETQYF; cdr3_nt: TGTGCCTGGAGTGTACCCAGGGCGGAGACCCAGTACTTC; d_call: NA; v_call: TRBV30; clone_size: NA; j_call: TRBJ2-5
cdr3_aa: CASSDPTADTQYF; cdr3_nt: TGCGCCAGCAGTGATCCGACTGCAGATACGCAGTATTTT; d_call: NA; v_call: TRBV10-1; clone_size: NA; j_call: TRBJ2-3
cdr3_aa: CASSQVLTDTQYF; cdr3_nt: TGTGCCAGCAGCCAAGTCCTCACAGATACGCAGTATTTT; d_call: NA; v_call: TRBV14; clone_size: NA; j_call: TRBJ2-3
cdr3_aa: CASSPPGVSGAYNEQFF; cdr3_nt: TGTGCCAGCAGCCCCCCTGGGGTTAGCGGAGCCTACAATGAGCAGTTCTTC; d_call: NA; v_call: TRBV3-1/TRBV3-2; clone_size: few; j_call: TRBJ2-1
cdr3_aa: CASRTGTYGYTF; cdr3_nt: TGTGCCAGCAGGACAGGGACCTATGGCTACACCTTC; d_call: TRBD1; v_call: TRBV12-3/TRBV12-4; clone_size: once; j_call: TRBJ1-2
cdr3_aa: CASSLPLKPGLDTYEQYF; cdr3_nt: TGCGCCAGCAGTCTGCCATTAAAGCCGGGACTCGACACCTACGAGCAGTACTTC; d_call: NA; v_call: TRBV4-1; clone_size: NA; j_call: TRBJ2-7
cdr3_aa: CAWSVGPNTEAFF; cdr3_nt: TGTGCCTGGAGTGTTGGGCCGAACACTGAAGCTTTCTTT; d_call: NA; v_call: TRBV30; clone_size: NA; j_call: TRBJ1-1
cdr3_aa: CASRFLGQGIDGYTF; cdr3_nt: TGTGCCAGCAGATTCCTGGGACAGGGGATTGATGGCTACACCTTC; d_call: TRBD1; v_call: TRBV2; clone_size: NA; j_call: TRBJ1-2
cdr3_aa: CASRRGGGLETQYF; cdr3_nt: TGTGCCAGCAGGCGGGGGGGAGGGTTAGAGACCCAGTACTTC; d_call: TRBD2; v_call: TRBV27; clone_size: NA; j_call: TRBJ2-5
cdr3_aa: CASPKEQSEQFF; cdr3_nt: TGTGCCAGCCCTAAAGAACAAAGTGAGCAGTTCTTC; d_call: NA; v_call: TRBV2; clone_size: NA; j_call: TRBJ2-1
cdr3_aa: CASSYPPRQGENYGYTF; cdr3_nt: TGTGCCAGCAGTTACCCGCCCCGACAGGGAGAAAACTATGGCTACACCTTC; d_call: TRBD1; v_call: TRBV6-7; clone_size: NA; j_call: TRBJ1-2